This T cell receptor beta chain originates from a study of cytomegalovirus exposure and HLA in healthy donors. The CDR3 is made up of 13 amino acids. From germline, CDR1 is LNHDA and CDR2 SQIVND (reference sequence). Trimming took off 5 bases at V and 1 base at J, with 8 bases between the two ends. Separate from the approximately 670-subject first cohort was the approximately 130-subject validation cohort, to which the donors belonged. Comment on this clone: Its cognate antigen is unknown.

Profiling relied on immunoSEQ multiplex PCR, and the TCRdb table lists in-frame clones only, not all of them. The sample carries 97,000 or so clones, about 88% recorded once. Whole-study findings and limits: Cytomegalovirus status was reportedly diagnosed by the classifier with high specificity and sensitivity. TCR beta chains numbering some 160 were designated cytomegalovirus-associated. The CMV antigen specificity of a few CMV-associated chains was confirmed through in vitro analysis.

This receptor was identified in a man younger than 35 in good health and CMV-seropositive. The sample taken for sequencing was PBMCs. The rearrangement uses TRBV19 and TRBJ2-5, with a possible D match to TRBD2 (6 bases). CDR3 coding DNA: TGTGCCAGTAGTTGGACTATCCAAGAGACCCAGTACTTC. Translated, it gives CASSWTIQETQYF.